This is a list of T cell receptor beta chains from one sample in a study of cytomegalovirus exposure and HLA in healthy donors. Assay: immunoSEQ multiplex PCR; the TCRdb copy retains only in-frame clones and omits some. The data contain about 88,000 clones, 85% to 90% of them seen just once; the ten biggest clones take up approximately 2.2%. The sequencing input was PBMCs. Every receptor here comes from a man aged 18-30 years in good health and CMV-seronegative. The CDR3 runs from the conserved cysteine through the conserved F or W. The D gene is left open where the match is weak. Only part of the rows carry a size: once, few, many, or a class if the clone is expanded.

cdr3_aa	cdr3_nt	cdr3_length	j_call	d_call	v_call	clone_size
CASNRVRNSPLHF	TGTGCCAGTAATCGAGTGCGGAATTCACCCCTCCACTTT	13	TRBJ1-6	.	TRBV19	.
CASRVRQAGELFF	TGTGCCAGCAGGGTTCGACAGGCCGGGGAGCTGTTTTTT	13	TRBJ2-2	.	TRBV2	.
CASMGAPNTEAFF	TGTGCCAGCATGGGGGCCCCCAACACTGAAGCTTTCTTT	13	TRBJ1-1	.	TRBV6-6	.
CASSIPGVNTEAFF	TGTGCCAGTAGTATCCCAGGGGTAAACACTGAAGCTTTCTTT	14	TRBJ1-1	.	TRBV19	.
CASSLSGRPYNEQFF	TGTGCCAGCAGTTTATCCGGGAGGCCCTACAATGAGCAGTTCTTC	15	TRBJ2-1	TRBD2	TRBV28	.
CASSHLAGGQPYNEQFF	TGTGCCAGCAGCCACCTAGCGGGAGGGCAGCCCTACAATGAGCAGTTCTTC	17	TRBJ2-1	TRBD2	TRBV7-2	once
CASTRGGLYGYTF	TGTGCCAGTACCCGGGGAGGCCTCTATGGCTACACCTTC	13	TRBJ1-2	.	TRBV19	few
CASRAGASDTQYF	TGTGCCAGCAGAGCGGGAGCCAGCGATACGCAGTATTTT	13	TRBJ2-3	TRBD2	TRBV6-5	.
CSSSLLHPARVYEQYF	TGTTCCAGCAGCCTCCTCCATCCGGCCAGGGTTTACGAGCAGTACTTC	16	TRBJ2-7	.	TRBV7-9	.
CASSLAPGARTDTQYF	TGCGCCAGCAGCTTGGCCCCAGGGGCGCGAACAGATACGCAGTATTTT	16	TRBJ2-3	.	TRBV5-1	.
CASSAPTPVPNTGELFF	TGTGCCAGCAGTGCCCCCACCCCGGTGCCGAACACCGGGGAGCTGTTTTTT	17	TRBJ2-2	.	TRBV28	.
CASSESDLNTDTQYF	TGTGCCAGCAGTGAAAGCGACCTCAACACAGATACGCAGTATTTT	15	TRBJ2-3	.	TRBV6-1	.
CASTPGLQETQYF	TGCGCCAGCACCCCCGGACTACAAGAGACCCAGTACTTC	13	TRBJ2-5	.	TRBV5-1	.
CASSLGQLETQYF	TGTGCCAGCAGCTTGGGGCAACTGGAGACCCAGTACTTC	13	TRBJ2-5	.	TRBV7-2	.
CAKQKGEADTQYF	TGTGCCAAGCAAAAGGGGGAAGCAGATACGCAGTATTTT	13	TRBJ2-3	.	TRBV2	once
CASSTSAGIKNEQYF	TGTGCCAGCAGCACCTCGGCGGGGATTAAAAACGAGCAGTACTTC	15	TRBJ2-7	.	TRBV5-4	.
CASSLLGTSERYEQYF	TGTGCCAGCAGTTTACTGGGGACTAGCGAACGCTACGAGCAGTACTTC	16	TRBJ2-7	TRBD2	TRBV27	.
CASSLVHEGDTQYF	TGTGCCAGCAGCTTGGTGCACGAGGGAGATACGCAGTATTTT	14	TRBJ2-3	.	TRBV5-4	once
CASSLNRGSTDTQYF	TGTGCCAGCAGCTTAAACAGGGGTAGCACAGATACGCAGTATTTT	15	TRBJ2-3	TRBD1	TRBV7-8	few
CASTIGGSGGYEQYF	TGTGCCAGCACCATCGGCGGGAGTGGCGGTTACGAGCAGTACTTC	15	TRBJ2-7	TRBD2	TRBV28	.
CASSPRPLLAGAYEQYF	TGTGCCAGCTCACCACGACCCCTACTAGCGGGAGCCTACGAGCAGTACTTC	17	TRBJ2-7	TRBD2	TRBV18	once
CASFTGTGYNEQFF	TGTGCCTCCTTCACCGGGACTGGATACAATGAGCAGTTCTTC	14	TRBJ2-1	.	TRBV30	.
CASSPTRGRDYGYTF	TGTGCCAGCTCACCAACCAGAGGCAGAGACTATGGCTACACCTTC	15	TRBJ1-2	.	TRBV18	once
CASSSGTGRDGELFF	TGCGCCAGCAGCTCCGGGACAGGGAGAGACGGGGAGCTGTTTTTT	15	TRBJ2-2	TRBD1	TRBV5-1	.
CASSAWRTDDEQYF	TGTGCCAGTAGTGCCTGGCGGACAGACGACGAGCAGTACTTC	14	TRBJ2-7	.	TRBV19	.
CASRSSTGANTEAFF	TGTGCCAGCAGATCCTCCACAGGGGCGAACACTGAAGCTTTCTTT	15	TRBJ1-1	TRBD1	TRBV6-5	.
CASSLGTSGTVGELFF	TGCGCCAGCAGCCTGGGGACTAGCGGGACCGTCGGGGAGCTGTTTTTT	16	TRBJ2-2	TRBD2	TRBV5-1	.